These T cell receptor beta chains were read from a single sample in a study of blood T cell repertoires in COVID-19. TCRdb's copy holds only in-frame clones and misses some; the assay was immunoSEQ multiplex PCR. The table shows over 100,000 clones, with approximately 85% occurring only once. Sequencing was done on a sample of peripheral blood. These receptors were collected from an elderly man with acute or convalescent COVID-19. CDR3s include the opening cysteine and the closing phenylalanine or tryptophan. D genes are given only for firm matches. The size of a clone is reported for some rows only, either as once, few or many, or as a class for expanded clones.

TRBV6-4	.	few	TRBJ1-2	CASSDSSGGYTF	TGTGCCAGCAGTGACAGCTCGGGTGGCTACACCTTC
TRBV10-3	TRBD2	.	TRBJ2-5	CAIATGGETQYF	TGTGCCATCGCGACGGGGGGAGAGACCCAGTACTTC
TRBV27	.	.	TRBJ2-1	CASSRTAYNEQFF	TGTGCCAGCAGTAGGACAGCCTACAATGAGCAGTTCTTC
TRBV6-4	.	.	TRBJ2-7	CASPRLRERTYEQYF	TGTGCCAGCCCCCGGCTGAGAGAGAGGACCTACGAGCAGTACTTC
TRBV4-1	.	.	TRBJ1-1	CASRPADGGLREAFF	TGCGCCAGCAGGCCGGCTGATGGCGGACTCAGGGAAGCTTTCTTT
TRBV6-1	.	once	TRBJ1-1	CASSDRTATNTEAFF	TGTGCCAGCAGTGATAGGACAGCAACGAACACTGAAGCTTTCTTT
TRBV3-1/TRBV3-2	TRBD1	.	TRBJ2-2	CASSQGTGSGELFF	TGTGCCAGCAGCCAAGGGACAGGGTCCGGGGAGCTGTTTTTT
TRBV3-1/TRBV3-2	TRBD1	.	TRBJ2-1	CASSRDGTGGYNEQFF	TGTGCCAGCAGCCGAGATGGGACAGGGGGCTACAATGAGCAGTTCTTC
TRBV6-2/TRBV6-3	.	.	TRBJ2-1	CASSYSYQGTEQFF	TGTGCCAGCAGTTACTCCTACCAAGGGACAGAGCAGTTCTTC
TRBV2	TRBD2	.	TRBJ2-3	CASSFGTTPSTDTQYF	TGTGCCAGCAGCTTCGGGACTACACCTAGCACAGATACGCAGTATTTT
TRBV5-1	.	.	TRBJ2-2	CASSLPDTGELFF	TGCGCCAGCAGCTTGCCGGACACCGGGGAGCTGTTTTTT
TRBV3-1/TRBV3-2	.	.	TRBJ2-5	CASSLPRFRGEGMETQYF	TGTGCCAGCAGCCTTCCCAGGTTTCGCGGGGAAGGCATGGAGACCCAGTACTTC
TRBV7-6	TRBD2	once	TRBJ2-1	CASSLVAGGANEQFF	TGTGCCAGCAGCTTAGTAGCGGGGGGGGCCAATGAGCAGTTCTTC
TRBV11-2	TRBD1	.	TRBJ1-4	CASSLTLDREDATNEKLFF	TGTGCCAGCAGCTTAACTTTGGACAGGGAGGATGCAACTAATGAAAAACTGTTTTTT
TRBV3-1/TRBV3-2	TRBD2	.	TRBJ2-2	CASSQYGGRSTGELFF	TGTGCCAGCAGCCAATATGGCGGGAGGAGCACCGGGGAGCTGTTTTTT
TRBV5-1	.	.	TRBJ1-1	CASSLMQSFTEAFF	TGCGCCAGCAGCTTGATGCAGTCCTTCACTGAAGCTTTCTTT
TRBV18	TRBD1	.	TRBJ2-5	CASSGDSFFQETQYF	TGTGCCAGCTCCGGGGACAGCTTCTTCCAAGAGACCCAGTACTTC
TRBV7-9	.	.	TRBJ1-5	CASTDSEAQPQHF	TGTGCCAGCACGGATTCAGAGGCTCAGCCCCAGCATTTT
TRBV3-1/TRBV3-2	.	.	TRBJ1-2	CASSLDMHYGYTF	TGTGCCAGCAGCCTCGACATGCACTATGGCTACACCTTC
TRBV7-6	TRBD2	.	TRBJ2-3	CASSPSGGAADTQYF	TGTGCCAGCAGCCCTAGCGGGGGGGCCGCAGATACGCAGTATTTT
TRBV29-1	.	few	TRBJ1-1	CSVAGTEAFF	TGCAGCGTAGCCGGGACTGAAGCTTTCTTT
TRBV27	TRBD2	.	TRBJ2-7	CASSPPSSGRLFEQYF	TGTGCCAGCAGCCCCCCCTCTAGCGGGAGGTTATTTGAGCAGTACTTC
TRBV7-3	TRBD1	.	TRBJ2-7	CASSFTGTGEYEQYF	TGTGCCAGCAGCTTTACCGGGACAGGGGAATACGAGCAGTACTTC
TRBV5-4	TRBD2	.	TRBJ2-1	CASSYGGLAGGYNEQFF	TGTGCCAGCAGCTATGGCGGACTAGCGGGAGGGTACAATGAGCAGTTCTTC
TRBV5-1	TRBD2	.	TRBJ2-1	CASSRRAGLSYNEQFF	TGCGCCAGCAGCCGGAGAGCGGGACTCTCCTACAATGAGCAGTTCTTC
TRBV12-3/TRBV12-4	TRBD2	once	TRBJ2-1	CASSGTSVGEQFF	TGTGCCAGCAGTGGGACTAGCGTGGGTGAGCAGTTCTTC
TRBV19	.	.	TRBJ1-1	CASTPQGRRGVNVAFF	TGTGCCAGTACCCCCCAGGGGCGGCGGGGGGTGAATGTGGCTTTCTTT
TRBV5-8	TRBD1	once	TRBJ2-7	CASSRGDRAYEQYF	TGTGCCAGCAGCCGGGGGGACAGGGCCTACGAGCAGTACTTC
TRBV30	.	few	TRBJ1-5	CAWSGAWDQPQHF	TGTGCCTGGAGTGGGGCATGGGATCAGCCCCAGCATTTT
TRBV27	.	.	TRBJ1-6	CASSLGLEATAPLHF	TGTGCCAGCAGTTTAGGGTTGGAGGCTACGGCACCCCTCCACTTT
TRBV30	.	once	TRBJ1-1	CAWSVRMIQGNTEAFF	TGTGCCTGGAGTGTACGTATGATACAGGGGAACACTGAAGCTTTCTTT
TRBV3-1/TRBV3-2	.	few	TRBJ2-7	CASSPGFPSYEQYF	TGTGCCAGCAGCCCGGGATTCCCCTCCTACGAGCAGTACTTC
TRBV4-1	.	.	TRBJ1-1	CASSEILRDTEAFF	TGCGCCAGCAGTGAAATCCTCAGGGACACTGAAGCTTTCTTT
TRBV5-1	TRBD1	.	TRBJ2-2	CASSSTGGNTGELFF	TGCGCCAGCAGCTCGACAGGGGGAAACACCGGGGAGCTGTTTTTT
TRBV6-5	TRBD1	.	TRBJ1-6	CASSPTGLGSPLHF	TGTGCCAGCAGCCCGACAGGGCTTGGATCACCCCTCCACTTT
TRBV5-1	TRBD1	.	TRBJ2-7	CASSLAGQVENIPTEQYF	TGCGCCAGCAGCTTGGCGGGACAGGTTGAAAATATTCCTACGGAGCAGTACTTC
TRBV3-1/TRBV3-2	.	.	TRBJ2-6	CASSQETVNSGANVLTF	TGTGCCAGCAGCCAAGAGACAGTCAACTCTGGGGCCAACGTCCTGACTTTC
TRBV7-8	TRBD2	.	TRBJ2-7	CASNKGAGGEQYF	TGTGCCAGCAACAAAGGGGCGGGGGGCGAGCAGTACTTC
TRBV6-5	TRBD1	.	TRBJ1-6	CASRTGTGVSPLHF	TGTGCCAGCAGGACCGGGACAGGGGTTTCACCCCTCCACTTT
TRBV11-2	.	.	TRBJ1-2	CASMKEGGALEGYTF	TGTGCCAGCATGAAAGAGGGGGGGGCGTTGGAAGGCTACACCTTC
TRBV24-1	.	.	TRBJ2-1	CATGGKRGLYNEQFF	TGTGCCACCGGAGGGAAGCGCGGGTTGTACAATGAGCAGTTCTTC
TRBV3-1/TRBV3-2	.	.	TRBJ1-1	CASSVRPDTEAFF	TGTGCCAGCAGCGTCCGTCCCGACACTGAAGCTTTCTTT
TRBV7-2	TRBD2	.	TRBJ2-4	CASSLAGTIGKNIQYF	TGTGCCAGCAGCTTAGCGGGGACTATTGGCAAAAACATTCAGTACTTC
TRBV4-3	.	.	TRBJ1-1	CASSQGRVLNTEAFF	TGCGCCAGCAGCCAAGGCAGGGTCTTGAACACTGAAGCTTTCTTT
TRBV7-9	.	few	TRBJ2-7	CASSRSGSYEQYF	TGTGCCAGCAGCCGTAGCGGATCTTACGAGCAGTACTTC
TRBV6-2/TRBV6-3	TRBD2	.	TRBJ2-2	CASIPRGLARTGELFF	TGTGCCAGCATCCCTCGGGGACTAGCGAGAACCGGGGAGCTGTTTTTT
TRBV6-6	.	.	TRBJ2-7	CASRGGSYEQYF	TGTGCCAGCAGGGGGGGTTCCTACGAGCAGTACTTC
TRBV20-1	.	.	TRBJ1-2	CSARGAGGYTF	TGCAGTGCTAGAGGAGCAGGCGGCTACACCTTC